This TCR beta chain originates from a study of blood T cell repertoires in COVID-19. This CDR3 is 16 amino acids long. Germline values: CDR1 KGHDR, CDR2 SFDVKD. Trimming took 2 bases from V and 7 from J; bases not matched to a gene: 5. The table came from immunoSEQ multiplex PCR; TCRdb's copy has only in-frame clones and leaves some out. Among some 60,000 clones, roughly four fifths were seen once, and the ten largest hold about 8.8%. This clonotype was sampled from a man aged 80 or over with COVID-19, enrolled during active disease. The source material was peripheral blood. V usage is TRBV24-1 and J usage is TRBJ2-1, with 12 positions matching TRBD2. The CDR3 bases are TGTGCCACCAGTGATTGGACTAGCGGGGTTGGTAATGAGCAGTTCTTC. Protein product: CATSDWTSGVGNEQFF.